One T cell receptor (beta chain) is described in this entry. The table lists this clone with a few counts. Its target antigen remains unknown. Base qualities are not provided; no much larger clone lies one nucleotide away. The CDR3 covers 15 residues, taking in both the cysteine and the phenylalanine. Of all the DNA, just the CDR3 is kept, 45 bases in frame from base 1. The germline V gene encodes CDR1 LGHNA and CDR2 YSLEER. Relative to germline, V is missing 3 bases and J is missing 1 base, with 4 bases of the junction outside any gene match. TCRbeta CDR3 regions were amplified from genomic DNA by means of the immunoSEQ Assay, a bias-controlled multiplex PCR. Regarding the original processing steps: The number of nucleated cells in each sample was estimated from the amplification of reference gene primers within the assay. To quantify the absolute abundance of each unique TCRbeta CDR3 rearrangement, sequence reads were collapsed and filtered. For each sample, productive Simpson clonality was calculated as the square root of Simpson's diversity index over productive rearrangements. What TCRdb holds here is the immuneACCESS table cut down to in-frame rearrangements. Part of the clones is not present; checked against another copy, under half of the missing clones reflect an unresolved V gene, and the others are unexplained. V and J calls and clone size come straight from that table; D and trimming were deduced from the DNA. The table for this sample lists approximately 200,000 clones; around 82% of them were counted only once. 7% to 8.5% of the sample comes from the top ten.

This sample stems from a study of blood T cell repertoires in COVID-19 (TCRdb year 2020). With regard to the full study: Samples from collaborators originated in the United States, Italy and Spain and spanned both the acute and convalescent phases of COVID-19. The prospective study material was composed of cDNA or gDNA derived from T cells, B-cell-depleted T cells, or PBMCs. The dataset comprised deeply sampled blood TCRbeta repertoires from subjects exposed to, actively infected with, or recovered from COVID-19. The repertoires were released in a freely available public database meant as a resource for research on the immune response to SARS-CoV-2. Samples were obtained from the ongoing ImmuneRACE study (first 160 participants) and from about 1,300 subjects provided by 6 global collaborators. Nearly every sample came with metadata listing a de-identified subject ID, COVID-19 status, age in years and sex. Where available, HLA class I and class II types were obtained from metadata supplied by the sample provider rather than from assay-based typing.

The study at large found these results: Clinical and demographic metadata were provided uncurated, with the amount varying by source and participant.

Participants in the prospective study were aged about 18 to 90 years, lived in more than 20 United States geographic areas, and enrolled through a virtual design. To assign participants to cohorts, the prospective study relied on clinical history that participants themselves reported in a screening survey and a study questionnaire. Mobile phlebotomists in the prospective study collected whole blood, serum and a nasopharyngeal or oropharyngeal swab from every participant. Participants in the prospective study had the option to provide additional blood draws and questionnaires over a roughly two-month period. Blood samples from the prospective study were shipped frozen or at room temperature prior to DNA extraction.

This chain is built from TRBV4-3 and TRBJ1-1, and 8 bases in between align with TRBD1. The origin of this receptor is a woman aged 40-49 years with acute COVID-19. The sequenced sample consisted of PBMCs or T cells enriched from blood (not recorded which). The DNA sequence is given as TGCGCCAGCAGCCATCTTGGACAGGGGAACACTGAAGCTTTCTTT. Its protein is CASSHLGQGNTEAFF.